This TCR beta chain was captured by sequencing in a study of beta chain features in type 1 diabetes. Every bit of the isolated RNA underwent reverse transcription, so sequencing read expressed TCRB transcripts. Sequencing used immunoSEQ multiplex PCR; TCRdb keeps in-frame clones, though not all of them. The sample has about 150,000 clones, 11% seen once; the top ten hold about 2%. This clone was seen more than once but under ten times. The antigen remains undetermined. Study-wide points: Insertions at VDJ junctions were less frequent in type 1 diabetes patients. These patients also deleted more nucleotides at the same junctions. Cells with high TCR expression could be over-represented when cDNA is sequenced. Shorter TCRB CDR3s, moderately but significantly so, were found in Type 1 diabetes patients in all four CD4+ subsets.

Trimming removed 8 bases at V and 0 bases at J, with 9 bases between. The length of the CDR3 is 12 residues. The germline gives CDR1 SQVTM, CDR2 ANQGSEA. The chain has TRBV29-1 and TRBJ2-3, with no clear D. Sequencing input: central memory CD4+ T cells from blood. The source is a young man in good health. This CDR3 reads CSFHSSTDTQYF. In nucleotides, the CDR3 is TGCAGCTTTCATTCTAGCACAGATACGCAGTATTTT.